This T cell receptor beta chain appears in the sequencing data of a study of beta chain features in type 1 diabetes. At the level of the study: Sorted cells examined across all samples numbered approximately 100 million.

Study outcomes and limitations: HLA effects on TCRB rearrangement stayed unresolved here. There was a moderate but significant shortening of TCRB CDR3s in all four CD4+ subsets of Type 1 diabetes patients. Equally in patients and controls, shorter templates might have been favored by PCR.

This clone was recorded a few times. Its specificity is not known. Expressed TCRB transcripts were sequenced after all isolated RNA was converted to cDNA. Data came from immunoSEQ multiplex PCR; TCRdb stores just in-frame clones and leaves some out. Among a few hundred thousand clones listed, roughly 11% were seen once. This CDR3 is 17 amino acids long. The germline CDR1 and CDR2 sequences are MNHEY and SMNVEV (reference sequence). Trimming removed 0 bases at V and 3 bases at J, with 15 bases between. The clonotype comes from a young man with type 1 diabetes. Material for sequencing was naive CD4+ T cells from blood. The chain has TRBV27 and TRBJ2-4; the D gene is possibly TRBD2 (5 bases). The CDR3 DNA follows: TGTGCCAGCAGTTTATCGCCTCCTTTAGAGGGCAAAAACATTCAGTACTTC. Its translation is CASSLSPPLEGKNIQYF.